The present T cell receptor beta chain was sequenced within a study of blood T cells in healthy people across ages. Study-wide points: Getting older went along with TCR beta diversity per million T cells dropping roughly linearly.

Germline V CDR1 and CDR2: LGHNT, FRNRAP. The V end lost 5 bases, the J end lost 9 bases, and 11 bases lay between the germline ends. The CDR3 sequence is 12 residues long. Alongside a J-beta primer mix, a sample-barcoded 5' primer served in a second PCR lasting roughly 6 to 12 cycles. Each cDNA molecule was tagged by a template-switch adaptor that had 12 random nucleotides. A minimum of 3 million CDR3-containing paired-end reads was obtained for each sample. TCRdb itself ran the 5' RACE reads through MiXCR, one entry per CDR3 protein. The sample shows some 640,000 distinct CDR3 sequences, around 45% of them seen only once. About this clonotype: Its antigen is not identified.

The total RNA that was extracted per sample amounted to at least 5 micrograms. This TCR was sampled from a woman aged 55-70 years in good health. The specimen was blood. The chain couples TRBV12-5 to TRBJ2-1; the D is unclear. The CDR3 protein is CASGASWAEQFF. Written as DNA, the CDR3 is TGTGCTAGTGGTGCCTCATGGGCTGAGCAGTTCTTC.